This paragraph covers one T cell receptor beta chain sequence. The sample originates from a study of blood T cell repertoires in COVID-19. Study summary: Donors in the United States, Italy and Spain gave samples during acute or convalescent COVID-19.

Here immunoSEQ multiplex PCR was the method, and the copy in TCRdb shows in-frame clones only, minus some. The table includes tens of thousands of clones, around 90% detected once. This TCR derives from a human donor with active COVID-19. The donor label of this sample is uncertain. The sample taken for sequencing was peripheral blood.

The CDR3 region has the DNA TGTGCCAGCAGCTCCTCTAGCGGGAGGGCCTACAATGAGCAGTTCTTC. It is translated as CASSSSSGRAYNEQFF. J is TRBJ2-1 and V is TRBV7-9; the match to TRBD2 covers 12 bases. The CDR3 has 16 residues. J lost 2 bases, V lost 4 bases, and 3 bases had no gene match. From germline, CDR1 is SEHNR and CDR2 FQNEAQ (reference sequence).